This T cell receptor (beta chain) was retrieved from a study of shared clonotypes between healthy human individuals (dated by TCRdb to 2019 to 2021). Context from the whole study: Three men and two women, aged 18 to 49 years, made up the cohort. Leukapheresis yielded between about 0.85 and 10 billion PBMCs per donor. Libraries were prepared and TCR repertoires were sequenced by different laboratories using diverse techniques, in order to increase sequencing depth and limit assay-specific biases. The study deeply sequenced blood TCR repertoires of about 5 healthy adults to estimate repertoire size and the extent of clonotype sharing between individuals. What the study reported, not specific to this receptor: Based on pairwise subsampling, the degree of clonotype sharing among donors was expected to be affected by sequencing depth. Sampling was limited to blood, and TCR repertoires in tissue likely differ from TCR repertoires in blood. The small number of donors limited the genetic and exposure-history diversity represented.

Donors were healthy HIV-negative adults with no recently reported acute infections or vaccinations. Every donor was a Caucasian adult residing in Nashville, Tennessee, USA. For unsorted samples, some 100 million PBMCs were counted, and genomic DNA was extracted using the QIAamp DNA Blood Mini kit. Blood was collected by leukapheresis, and PBMCs were isolated by Ficoll-Histopaque density gradient centrifugation and then cryopreserved in liquid nitrogen vapor phase. For this clone: No cognate antigen has been identified for it. Base qualities were left out, and no much larger clone turns up one base away.

V lost 1 base and J lost 0 bases; the stretch between them is 10 bases long. From its cysteine to its phenylalanine, the CDR3 spans 16 amino acids. Only the CDR3 portion is preserved as DNA: 48 bases, with reading frame beginning at the first base. In the germline V gene, CDR1 corresponds to KGHSH and CDR2 to LQKENI. Using the deep immunoSEQ assay, multiplex PCR amplified TCR CDR3 regions from genomic DNA. Genomic DNA extracted from each cell subset was distributed evenly over all wells of several immunoSEQ 96-well plates, and each plate served as one replicate. For unsorted PBMC, each replicate PCR was loaded with roughly 330 ng genomic DNA, equivalent to around 30,000 T cell genomes. Unsorted PBMC genomic DNA was sequenced across ten immunoSEQ deep assay plates. The purified libraries were quantified using a Qubit 3.0 fluorometer, sized with a Bioanalyzer 2100, and then quantified again using the KAPA Library Quantification kit. Every immunoSEQ 96-well plate was sequenced on a separate single-read 150-cycle Illumina NextSeq 550 flow cell. In the authors' own workflow: Because the immunoSEQ output included only junctional sequences and no quality scores, the filtering could not be the same as the filtering used for full-length reads. To assign V/J genes and CDR3, sequences were annotated against IMGT germline references using PyIR, a Python wrapper for IgBLAST v1.9. Reads were removed for weak V/J assignments (E-value above 1e-6), missing CDR3, stop codons, out-of-frame junctions, or ambiguous translated residues. V3J clonotypes were defined as sequences sharing an identical inferred V gene, J gene, and CDR3 amino acid sequence. To compute the percentage overlap between repertoires, the number of shared unique clonotypes was divided by the size of the smaller repertoire. Richness of each repertoire was evaluated using RTK rarefaction, the Chao1 estimator, and Recon v2.1 estimates of unobserved clonotypes. The clones in this table, taken by TCRdb from immuneACCESS, are in-frame only. Not every clone is retained; where verified, under half of the shortfall comes from an unresolved V gene, and the cause of the rest is unknown. The V and J calls and clone size were taken over from that table, and D and trimming were inferred from the DNA. Counted in this sample were approximately 460,000 clones; more than 70% of them appeared once. The top ten clonotypes cover around 12% of the sample.

The chain links TRBV18 with TRBJ1-5; TRBD1 is a weak D gene call, 6 bases matching. The sample comprised PBMCs. This clonotype was obtained from a woman in her thirties or forties in good health. Some clones in this sample may be carry-over from other donors' samples. The CDR3 reads as follows: CASSPQGQYSNQPQHF. The DNA reads as follows: TGTGCCAGCTCACCACAAGGACAGTATAGCAATCAGCCCCAGCATTTT.